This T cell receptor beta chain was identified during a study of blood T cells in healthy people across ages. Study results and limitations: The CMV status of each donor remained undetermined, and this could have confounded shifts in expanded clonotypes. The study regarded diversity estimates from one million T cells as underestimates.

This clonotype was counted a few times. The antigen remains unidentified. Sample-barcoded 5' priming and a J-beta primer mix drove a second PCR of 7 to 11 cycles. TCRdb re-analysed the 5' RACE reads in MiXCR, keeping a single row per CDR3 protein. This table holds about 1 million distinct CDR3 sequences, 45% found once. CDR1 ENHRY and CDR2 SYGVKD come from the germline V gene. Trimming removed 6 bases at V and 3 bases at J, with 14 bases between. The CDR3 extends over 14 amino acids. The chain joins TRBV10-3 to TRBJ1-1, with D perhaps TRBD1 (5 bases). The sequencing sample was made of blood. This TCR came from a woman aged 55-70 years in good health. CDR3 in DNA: TGTGCCATCAGAGAGCGGGGGACGGACACTGAAGCTTTCTTT. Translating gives CAIRERGTDTEAFF.